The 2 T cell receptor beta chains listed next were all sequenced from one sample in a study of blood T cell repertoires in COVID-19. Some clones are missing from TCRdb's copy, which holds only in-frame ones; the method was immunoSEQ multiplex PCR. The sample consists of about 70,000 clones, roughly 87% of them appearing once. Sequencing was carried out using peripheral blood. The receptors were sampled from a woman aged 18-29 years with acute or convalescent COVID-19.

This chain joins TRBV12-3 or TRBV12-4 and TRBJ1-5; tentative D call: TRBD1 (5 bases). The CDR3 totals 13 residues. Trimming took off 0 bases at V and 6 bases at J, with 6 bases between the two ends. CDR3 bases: TGTGCCAGCAGTTTAGCGGGGGGTCAGCCCCAGCATTTT. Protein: CASSLAGGQPQHF.

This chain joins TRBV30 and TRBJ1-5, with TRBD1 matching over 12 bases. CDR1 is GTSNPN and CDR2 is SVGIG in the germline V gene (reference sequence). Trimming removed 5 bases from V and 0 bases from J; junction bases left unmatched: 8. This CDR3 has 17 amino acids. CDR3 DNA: TGTGCCTGGTCACCGGGACAGGGGGCTTCTAGCAATCAGCCCCAGCATTTT. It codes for CAWSPGQGASSNQPQHF.